This T cell receptor (beta chain) derives from a study of CD8+ T cells in alopecia areata. Study-level background: Twice daily, treated patients received 5 to 10 mg of oral tofacitinib.

With respect to this clone: Its antigen is undetermined.

The sample's treatment: oral pan-JAK inhibitor, 5-10 mg twice daily. Study-wide points: Scalp clonality decreased significantly with tofacitinib, and so did expanded CD8+ clones among the top 100. With tofacitinib ongoing, many expanded lesional clones persisted in both scalp and blood.

Sequencing used cDNA as its template, made by extracting RNA and reverse transcribing it. Generated by immunoSEQ multiplex PCR, the TCRdb table keeps only in-frame clones and is missing some. The profile shows about 210,000 clones, under 75% of them singletons. Looked up from germline, CDR1 is GTSNPN and CDR2 is SVGIG (reference sequence). The CDR3 consists of 13 residues. The V segment lost 2 bases and the J segment 7 bases; nucleotides outside the gene matches: 4. The source of this sequence is a human donor with alopecia areata. Specimen: CD4+ T cells sorted from blood, collected at week 4, from a patient treated with tofacitinib. J is TRBJ1-1 and V is TRBV30; TRBD1 matches 10 bases. CDR3 in amino acids: CAWSRDRGNEAFF. The CDR3 DNA is TGTGCCTGGAGTAGGGACAGGGGTAATGAAGCTTTCTTT.